One sample yielded the 30 T cell receptor beta chains listed below, sequenced in a study of T cell changes during pregnancy in multiple sclerosis. Sequencing was performed with immunoSEQ multiplex PCR; in TCRdb, only in-frame clones are kept and a portion is missing. In the table there are under 100,000 clones, 85% to 95% of which are singletons. Sequences were derived from peripheral blood, sampled in the first trimester of pregnancy. The receptors shown here come from a female donor in good health, enrolled as a control in a pregnancy study.

The J gene is TRBJ1-5, the V gene TRBV6-1; 7 bases agree with TRBD1. Germline CDR1 is MNHNS and CDR2 is SASEGT. J gave up 1 base and V 6 bases, and 12 bases lay outside the gene matches. This CDR3 region has 17 residues. The CDR3 DNA is TGTGCCAGCAGGGAAAGACAGGGTAGGATGAGCAATCAGCCCCAGCATTTT. This gives the protein CASRERQGRMSNQPQHF.

CDR3 protein: CASSLGPSSYEQYF. CDR3 nucleotides: TGTGCCAGCAGTCTCGGTCCGAGCTCCTACGAGCAGTACTTC. This chain connects TRBV2 to TRBJ2-7; D not certain. Germline V gene sequence: CDR1 SNHLY, CDR2 FYNNEI. The CDR3 spans 14 residues. V lost 5 bases to trimming and J lost 0 bases, with 11 bases between them.

The V gene is TRBV5-4, the J gene TRBJ2-3, with TRBD1 matching over 9 bases. CDR3 size: 15 residues. The germline gives CDR1 SGHNT, CDR2 YYREEE (reference sequence). Unmatched junction bases numbered 4, after V lost 3 bases and J lost 2 bases. CDR3 sequence: CASSSTGGNTDTQYF. Written as DNA, the CDR3 is TGTGCCAGCAGCTCGACAGGGGGGAACACAGATACGCAGTATTTT.

The chain employs TRBV5-6 and TRBJ1-5, with 7 bases fitting TRBD1. Germline V gives CDR1 SGHDT, CDR2 YYEEEE. The CDR3 contains 17 residues. J lost 3 bases, V lost 1 base, and 10 bases had no gene match. The DNA for the CDR3 is TGTGCCAGCAGCTTGAAGGCAGGGGGAATAGACAATCAGCCCCAGCATTTT. Translated: CASSLKAGGIDNQPQHF.

The chain uses TRBV4-1 and TRBJ1-5, with a possible D match to TRBD1 (5 bases). The CDR3 length is 16 residues. The ends were cut back, 3 bases at V and 3 bases at J, with 15 bases in the middle. Germline assignment: CDR1 MGHRA and CDR2 YSYEKL. The DNA of the CDR3 is TGCGCCAGCAGCCACGGTTGGTCGGGGGTCAATCAGCCCCAGCATTTT. As protein: CASSHGWSGVNQPQHF.

The rearrangement links TRBV11-2 to TRBJ2-3; 7 bases fit TRBD2. CDR3 size: 15 residues. Germline CDR1 SGHAT, CDR2 FQNNGV. Losses at the gene ends were 0 bases for V and 1 base for J; bases not matched to a gene: 1. CDR3 amino acids: CASSLDRGGTDTQYF. Here the CDR3 DNA reads TGTGCCAGCAGCTTAGATCGGGGGGGCACAGATACGCAGTATTTT.

This clone was seen only once. J is TRBJ2-1 and V is TRBV13; 12 nucleotides match TRBD2. The CDR3 extends over 16 amino acids. Trimming removed 1 base from V and 7 bases from J; junction bases left unmatched: 5. CDR1 is PRHDT, CDR2 FYEKMQ, per germline (reference sequence). As DNA, the CDR3 is TGTGCCAGCAGCTTAGACGCTAGCGGGGGGGAAAATGAGCAGTTCTTC. Amino acid sequence: CASSLDASGGENEQFF.

The CDR3 loop reads CASSQDEVYSPQHF. The CDR3 DNA sequence: TGCGCCAGCAGCCAAGATGAGGTCTACTCTCCCCAGCATTTT. This chain links TRBV4-3 with TRBJ1-5, with no clear D. Deletions cut 0 bases from V and 10 bases from J, with 13 bases between. The CDR3 spans 14 residues. From germline, CDR1 is LGHNA and CDR2 YSLEER.

The rearrangement uses TRBV2 and TRBJ2-2; D ambiguous. Germline assignment: CDR1 SNHLY and CDR2 FYNNEI. The CDR3 totals 14 residues. V lost 7 bases and J lost 0, with 9 bases in between. The CDR3 here is CASMGWANTGELFF. CDR3 sequence (DNA): TGTGCCAGCATGGGCTGGGCGAACACCGGGGAGCTGTTTTTT. Combining the CDR3 with reference TRBV2 and TRBJ2-2 gives the whole variable domain EPEVTQTPSHQVTQMGQEVILRCVPISNHLYFYWYRQILGQKVEFLVSFYNNEISEKSEIFDDQFSVERPDGSNFTLKIRSTKLEDSAMYFCASMGWANTGELFFGEGSRLTVL.

The chain has TRBV19 and TRBJ2-7; 11 bases map to TRBD1. Germline trimming cut 4 bases from V and 5 bases from J; bases unmatched to any gene: 4. The CDR3 totals 14 residues. Germline V gene sequence: CDR1 LNHDA, CDR2 SQIVND (reference sequence). DNA of the CDR3: TGTGCCAGTAGTAGAGGACAGGGGGCTGACGAGCAGTACTTC. Its translation: CASSRGQGADEQYF.

The chain couples TRBV20-1 to TRBJ2-7; unclear D gene. Germline CDR1 is DFQATT and CDR2 is SNEGSKA (reference sequence). V gave up 6 bases and J gave up 4 bases, with 10 bases separating them. The CDR3 contains 11 residues. The CDR3 DNA sequence: TGCAGTGCCAGGCTGATTTACGAGCAGTACTTC. This gives the protein CSARLIYEQYF.

The chain joins TRBV28 to TRBJ2-1; 7 bases are a match to TRBD1. V dropped 5 bases and J dropped 15; count of bases not matched to a gene: 13. CDR1 MDHEN and CDR2 SYDVKM come from the germline V gene. This CDR3 is 13 amino acids long. The CDR3 protein is CASSVSTPGQWFF. In DNA form, the CDR3 reads TGTGCCAGCAGTGTTTCTACTCCGGGACAGTGGTTCTTC.

V and J are TRBV7-9 and TRBJ1-2, with D uncertain. Germline loops: CDR1 SEHNR, CDR2 FQNEAQ (reference sequence). With 1 base removed from V and 0 bases from J, the gap between germline ends came to 18 bases. This CDR3 spans 18 amino acids. CDR3 region: CASSLVRGPGVANYGYTF. In DNA, the CDR3 is TGTGCCAGCAGCTTAGTCCGAGGGCCCGGGGTAGCTAACTATGGCTACACCTTC.

The chain combines TRBV9 with TRBJ1-4; 8 bases are a match to TRBD1. Germline V gene data show CDR1 as SGDLS and CDR2 as YYNGEE. The J segment lost 8 bases and the V segment lost 0 bases, leaving 6 bases of the junction unmatched. CDR3 length equals 15 residues. The CDR3 bases are TGTGCCAGCAGCGTAGACGGACAGGGACGGGAAAAACTGTTTTTT. It translates to CASSVDGQGREKLFF.

The chain uses TRBV4-3 and TRBJ1-2, with D possibly being TRBD1 (6 bases). Trimming cost V 2 bases and J 4 bases, with 14 bases left between them. Germline V CDR1 and CDR2: LGHNA, YSLEER. CDR3 length equals 15 residues. CDR3 loop: CASSQRRTDLYGYTF. The DNA of the CDR3 is TGCGCCAGCAGCCAAAGGCGGACAGACCTCTATGGCTACACCTTC.

This clone was counted between two and nine times. The V call is TRBV25-1, the J call TRBJ1-1; D remains ambiguous. Germline V gene data show CDR1 as MGHDK and CDR2 as SYGVNS. The V and J ends lost 2 bases and 2 bases respectively, with 6 bases between them. CDR3 length equals 13 residues. The CDR3, as DNA: TGTGCCAGCAGTGAAGGGAGTAACACTGAAGCTTTCTTT. The encoded protein is CASSEGSNTEAFF.

The chain uses TRBV6-1 and TRBJ1-5, with 9 bases that match TRBD1. Germline CDR1 reads MNHNS; CDR2 reads SASEGT. This CDR3 comprises 13 residues. Trimming cost V 7 bases and J 9 bases; bases outside gene matches: 7. This chain's CDR3 is CASIWTGEGPQHF. The CDR3 region has the DNA TGTGCCAGCATTTGGACAGGGGAAGGGCCCCAGCATTTT.

Only a few counts were recorded for this clone. Germline and junction disagree at one end, which may indicate a read error. The CDR3 protein is CASSPLATGGASAGELFF. As DNA, the CDR3 is TGTGCTAGCAGCCCTTTAGCCACCGGGGGGGCCTCAGCCGGGGAGCTGTTTTTT. J is TRBJ2-2 and V is TRBV7-7, with 8 bases aligning to TRBD2. Germline V gene sequence: CDR1 SSHAT, CDR2 FNYEAQ (reference sequence). The CDR3 runs to 18 residues.

In DNA form, the CDR3 reads TGTGCCAGCACCCCCGACAGAGGAGAGACCCAGTACTTC. Its protein is CASTPDRGETQYF. The chain combines TRBV28 with TRBJ2-5; D perhaps matches TRBD1 (5 bases). This CDR3 spans 13 amino acids. Trimming took 7 bases from V and 4 from J, leaving 13 bases between them. The germline CDR1 and CDR2 sequences are MDHEN and SYDVKM.

This clone was recorded once. The V gene is TRBV11-1, the J gene TRBJ2-2; 10 bases match TRBD1. V was clipped by 5 bases and J by 3 bases; unmatched bases: 6. Looked up from germline, CDR1 is SGHAT and CDR2 is FQDESV (reference sequence). The CDR3 loop spans 16 amino acids. The CDR3 loop is CASSPRDRGYTGELFF. The DNA for the CDR3 is TGTGCCAGCAGCCCCAGGGACAGGGGTTACACCGGGGAGCTGTTTTTT.

The chain combines TRBV10-3 with TRBJ1-5, with D possibly matching TRBD1 (6 bases). The CDR3 consists of 15 residues. Germline CDR1 and CDR2: ENHRY and SYGVKD. V lost 3 bases and J lost 3, with 12 bases in between. CDR3 coding DNA: TGTGCCATCAGTGAAGGGGGTTTAAACAATCAGCCCCAGCATTTT. Translated: CAISEGGLNNQPQHF.

This chain connects TRBV18 to TRBJ1-2; D is unclear. The germline gives CDR1 KGHSH, CDR2 LQKENI. CDR3 size: 17 residues. Trimming cost V 3 bases and J 5 bases, with 22 bases left between them. This CDR3 is CASSPLVSLPSSYGYTF. CDR3 nucleotides: TGTGCCAGCTCACCCCTGGTCAGCCTCCCTAGCTCGTATGGCTACACCTTC.

This rearrangement joins TRBV11-2 to TRBJ2-1; maybe TRBD2 (5 bases). CDR1 SGHAT and CDR2 FQNNGV come from the germline V gene. V lost 4 bases and J 7 bases, leaving 5 bases between the germline ends. This CDR3 spans 11 amino acids. CDR3 sequence: CASSSGNEQFF. The CDR3 DNA reads TGTGCCAGCAGCTCGGGGAATGAGCAGTTCTTC.

The rearrangement joins TRBV7-2 to TRBJ1-2; no firm D call. Between the trimmed V and J ends, which lost 1 base and 1 base, there was a span of 13 bases. Germline CDR1 and CDR2: SGHTA and FQGNSA. The CDR3 has 16 amino acids. The CDR3 DNA sequence: TGTGCCAGCAGCTTAGTGAGCGGTTCGGGTAACTATGGCTACACCTTC. This sequence encodes CASSLVSGSGNYGYTF.

The chain couples TRBV5-1 to TRBJ2-1; 11 nucleotides align to TRBD2. V shed 0 bases and J 4 bases; nucleotides not matched to a gene: 9. Looked up from germline, CDR1 is SGHRS and CDR2 is YFSETQ. The CDR3 consists of 18 residues. The CDR3 nucleotides are TGCGCCAGCAGCTTGGCCAAGGCTAGCGGGGGGTTTTACAATGAGCAGTTCTTC. Amino acids: CASSLAKASGGFYNEQFF. Based on the CDR3 plus reference TRBV5-1 and TRBJ2-1, the full variable domain is KAGVTQTPRYLIKTRGQQVTLSCSPISGHRSVSWYQQTPGQGLQFLFEYFSETQRNKGNFPGRFSGRQFSNSRSEMNVSTLELGDSALYLCASSLAKASGGFYNEQFFGPGTRLTVL.

For this clone: At one of its ends the junction is not consistent with the germline gene, which may arise from a read error. In nucleotides, the CDR3 is TGTGTCATCGAGGAGGGACAGGGCAAGACCTACGAGCAGTACTTC. Translating it yields CVIEEGQGKTYEQYF. This rearrangement joins TRBV10-3 to TRBJ2-7; 9 nucleotides match TRBD1. Per the germline V gene, CDR1 is ENHRY and CDR2 is SYGVKD. This CDR3 region has 15 residues.

The rearrangement joins TRBV7-3 to TRBJ2-1; TRBD2 matches at 9 bases. V lost 4 bases to trimming and J lost 12 bases; unmatched junction nucleotides: 4. Per the germline V gene, CDR1 is SGHTA and CDR2 is FQGTGA. The CDR3 consists of 12 residues. This CDR3 is CASSWSGGRQFF. The CDR3 DNA sequence: TGTGCCAGCAGCTGGAGCGGGGGGCGGCAGTTCTTC.

This clone was picked up one time. The chain is built from TRBV25-1 and TRBJ1-4, with D unclear. The CDR3 length is 13 residues. Germline-derived CDR1 and CDR2 are MGHDK and SYGVNS. Between the trimmed V and J ends, which lost 5 bases and 4 bases, there was a span of 8 bases. CDR3: CASSRVINEKLFF. CDR3 nucleotide sequence: TGTGCCAGCAGTAGAGTCATTAATGAAAAACTGTTTTTT.

This clone has a handful of counts. V gene TRBV7-3 combines with J gene TRBJ1-6, with D uncertain. Trimming removed 5 bases at V and 7 bases at J, with 12 bases between. The germline CDR1 and CDR2 sequences are SGHTA and FQGTGA. The CDR3 totals 14 residues. CDR3 sequence (DNA): TGTGCCAGCAGCCTCGCGGCGGGCAATTCACCCCTCCACTTT. Protein: CASSLAAGNSPLHF.

V usage is TRBV7-9 and J usage is TRBJ1-2; the D gene is possibly TRBD1 (6 bases). CDR3 length: 12 residues. In germline, CDR1 is SEHNR, CDR2 FQNEAQ (reference sequence). The V end was cut by 4 bases, the J end by 8 bases, with 11 bases between. CDR3 residues: CASSSTGYGYTF. The CDR3, as DNA: TGTGCCAGCAGCTCTACAGGGTACGGCTACACCTTC.